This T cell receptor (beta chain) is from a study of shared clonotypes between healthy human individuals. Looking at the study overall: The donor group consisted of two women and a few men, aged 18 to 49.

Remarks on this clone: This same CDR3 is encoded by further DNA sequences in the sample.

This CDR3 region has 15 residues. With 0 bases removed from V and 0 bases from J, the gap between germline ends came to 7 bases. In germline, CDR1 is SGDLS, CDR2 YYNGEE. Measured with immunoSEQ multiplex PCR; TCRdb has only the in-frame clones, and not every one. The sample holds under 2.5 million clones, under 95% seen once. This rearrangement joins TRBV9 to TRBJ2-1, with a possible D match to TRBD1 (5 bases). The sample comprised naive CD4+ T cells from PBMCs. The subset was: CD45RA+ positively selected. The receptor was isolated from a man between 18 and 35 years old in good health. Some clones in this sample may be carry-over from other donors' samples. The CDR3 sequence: CASSVDRSSYNEQFF. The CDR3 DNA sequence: TGTGCCAGCAGCGTAGACAGGAGCTCCTACAATGAGCAGTTCTTC. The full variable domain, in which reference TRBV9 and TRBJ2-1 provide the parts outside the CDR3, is DSGVTQTPKHLITATGQRVTLRCSPRSGDLSVYWYQQSLDQGLQFLIQYYNGEERAKGNILERFSAQQFPDLHSELNLSSLELGDSALYFCASSVDRSSYNEQFFGPGTRLTVL.